Listed here are 25 T cell receptor beta chains from one sample, sequenced in a study of T cells after yellow fever vaccination. TCRdb processed the 5' RACE reads anew with MiXCR; each CDR3 protein has one entry. The sample lists 550,000 to 750,000 distinct CDR3 sequences; roughly 12% were seen once. The sample in question was PBMCs, obtained on the day of the yellow fever booster vaccination. The source of these receptors is a man aged 25-40 years who received the YFV17D yellow fever vaccine.

This clonotype occurred many times. The chain recombines TRBV28 with TRBJ2-2; D is possibly TRBD1 (6 bases). Germline lookup yields CDR1 MDHEN and CDR2 SYDVKM. The CDR3 has 18 residues. V was pared by 3 bases and J by 3 bases, with 20 bases between. The CDR3 reads CASSFQPRGRGYTGELFF. As DNA, the CDR3 is TGTGCCAGCAGTTTCCAACCCAGGGGTCGTGGGTACACCGGGGAGCTGTTTTTT.

The V gene is TRBV5-1, the J gene TRBJ2-5, with TRBD2 as a possible D gene (6 bases). The V and J ends lost 0 bases and 4 bases respectively, with 16 bases between them. Per the germline V gene, CDR1 is SGHRS and CDR2 is YFSETQ. The CDR3 runs to 16 residues. This CDR3 is CASSLAGGEIRETQYF. In DNA form, the CDR3 reads TGCGCCAGCAGCTTGGCCGGGGGTGAAATACGAGAGACCCAGTACTTC.

The CDR3 DNA reads as TGCGCCAGCAGCTTGGCGACAGGGCGTGGAGAGACCCAGTACTTC. This sequence encodes CASSLATGRGETQYF. The chain carries TRBV5-1 and TRBJ2-5; 7 bases map to TRBD1. The V gene end was trimmed by 0 bases and the J gene end by 4 bases; junction bases not matched to a gene: 6. From germline, CDR1 is SGHRS and CDR2 YFSETQ. This CDR3 is 15 amino acids long.

J is TRBJ2-7 and V is TRBV5-4; TRBD1 aligns across 8 bases. There are 15 residues in the CDR3. Germline values: CDR1 SGHNT, CDR2 YYREEE (reference sequence). Unmatched junction bases numbered 8, after V lost 0 bases and J lost 6 bases. CDR3 sequence reads: CASSLELITGGEQYF. As DNA, the CDR3 is TGTGCCAGCAGCTTGGAGCTCATTACAGGGGGCGAGCAGTACTTC.

This clonotype was found a few times. This chain joins TRBV20-1 and TRBJ2-3; D possibly corresponds to TRBD2 (6 bases). Deletions cut 4 bases from V and 0 bases from J, with 11 bases between. The V gene's germline CDR1 is DFQATT and CDR2 SNEGSKA (reference sequence). There are 14 residues in the CDR3. CDR3 nucleotide sequence: TGCAGTGCTAAGATGGGGGGTAGCACAGATACGCAGTATTTT. It encodes CSAKMGGSTDTQYF.

This clonotype was picked up many times. This sequence joins TRBV11-1 and TRBJ2-5; 12 bases map to TRBD2. With 4 bases clipped from V and 3 bases from J, the junction kept 21 bases outside the gene matches. The CDR3 sequence is 21 residues long. Germline CDR1 is SGHAT and CDR2 is FQDESV (reference sequence). The CDR3 bases are TGTGCCAGCAGCTCTGCAGACAGACTTGGGACCACTAGCGGGAGGAAAGAGACCCAGTACTTC. It translates to CASSSADRLGTTSGRKETQYF.

This clonotype was picked up many times. This chain links TRBV5-6 with TRBJ2-7, with 11 bases lining up with TRBD1. CDR1 and CDR2 from the germline V gene are SGHDT and YYEEEE. The ends lost 2 bases at V and 3 bases at J; junction bases unmatched: 7. CDR3 length: 16 residues. CDR3 nucleotide sequence: TGTGCCAGCAGCTTCGGACAGGGGGCGCTGGGCTACGAGCAGTACTTC. Its translation is CASSFGQGALGYEQYF.

This clonotype has at least ten counts. At one end the junction does not follow the germline gene, possibly because of a read error. The J gene is TRBJ2-5, the V gene TRBV6-5, with D hard to call. CDR3 size: 8 residues. Germline assignment: CDR1 MNHEY and CDR2 SVGAGI. The CDR3 loop reads CATRTLDF. CDR3 bases: TGTGCCACCAGGACGTTGGACTTC.

This clonotype showed up just a few times. V gene TRBV25-1 combines with J gene TRBJ2-5; D unclear. This CDR3 is built from 12 residues. The germline V gene encodes CDR1 MGHDK and CDR2 SYGVNS. Trimming pared 3 bases from V and 6 bases from J, leaving 8 bases between. This CDR3 reads CASSDGVQTQYF. The CDR3 nucleotides read TGTGCCAGCAGTGATGGGGTACAGACCCAGTACTTC. Filled out from reference TRBV25-1 and TRBJ2-5, the complete variable domain reads EADIYQTPRYLVIGTGKKITLECSQTMGHDKMYWYQQDPGMELHLIHYSYGVNSTEKGDLSSESTVSRIRTEHFPLTLESARPSHTSQYLCASSDGVQTQYFGPGTRLLVL.

The chain combines TRBV25-1 with TRBJ2-7; D is possibly TRBD1 or TRBD2 (5 bases each). The CDR3 loop spans 15 amino acids. V was shortened by 2 bases and J by 5 bases, with 16 bases between the two germline ends. Germline V CDR1 and CDR2: MGHDK, SYGVNS. The CDR3 spells CASSEPGAGSHEQYF. The CDR3 coding sequence is TGTGCCAGCAGTGAACCCGGGGCAGGTTCTCACGAGCAGTACTTC.

V usage is TRBV20-1 and J usage is TRBJ2-7, with 13 bases that match TRBD2. Per germline, CDR1 DFQATT and CDR2 SNEGSKA (reference sequence). Trimming removed 1 base from V and 7 bases from J; junction bases left unmatched: 7. The CDR3 has 15 amino acids. CDR3 DNA sequence: TGCAGTGCTAGAGTAGGACTAGCGGGAGCGGGGGAGCAGTACTTC. This gives the protein CSARVGLAGAGEQYF.

Written as DNA, the CDR3 is TGTGCCAGCAGCTTAGAAGGGGACAGGGGGTATGTCACTGAAGCTTTCTTT. The encoded protein is CASSLEGDRGYVTEAFF. The chain is built from TRBV7-8 and TRBJ1-1; 11 bases fit TRBD1. Germline assignment: CDR1 SGHVS and CDR2 FQNEAQ. The length of the CDR3 is 17 residues. J gave up 4 bases and V 1 base, and 8 bases lay outside the gene matches.

The rearrangement joins TRBV7-2 to TRBJ2-7, with TRBD2 matching over 7 bases. CDR1 and CDR2 (germline): SGHTA, FQGNSA. V dropped 5 bases and J dropped 6; count of bases not matched to a gene: 4. The CDR3 spans 12 residues. CDR3 sequence reads: CASSPSGGEQYF. DNA for the CDR3: TGTGCCAGCAGCCCCTCGGGGGGCGAGCAGTACTTC.

This clonotype was counted a few times. V and J are TRBV20-1 and TRBJ2-7; 10 bases are shared with TRBD1. CDR3 length: 13 amino acids. V dropped 5 bases and J dropped 2; count of bases not matched to a gene: 3. Germline CDR1 and CDR2: DFQATT and SNEGSKA (reference sequence). This CDR3 is CSAPGTGAYEQYF. The CDR3, as DNA: TGCAGTGCTCCCGGGACAGGGGCCTACGAGCAGTACTTC.

The chain recombines TRBV7-2 with TRBJ1-5, with 9 bases aligning to TRBD1. Germline CDR1 is SGHTA and CDR2 is FQGNSA. J lost 6 bases, V lost 8 bases, and 8 bases had no gene match. The length of the CDR3 is 14 residues. For the CDR3, the DNA is TGTGCCAGCCGGGGGACAGGGAGGACTCAGCCCCAGCATTTT. It yields the protein CASRGTGRTQPQHF.

In this sample, this clonotype turned up a few times. V usage is TRBV30 and J usage is TRBJ1-1, with D unclear. This CDR3 is 15 amino acids long. The ends were cut back, 4 bases at V and 2 bases at J, with 17 bases in the middle. Per germline, CDR1 GTSNPN and CDR2 SVGIG (reference sequence). The CDR3 coding sequence is TGTGCCTGGAAGGGTTTCCTCCGAAACAACACTGAAGCTTTCTTT. This encodes CAWKGFLRNNTEAFF.

This clonotype was seen a handful of times. The V call is TRBV6-1, the J call TRBJ2-7, with TRBD2 matching 7 bases. This CDR3 has 15 amino acids. V was clipped by 4 bases and J by 1 base; unmatched bases: 7. CDR1 and CDR2 (germline): MNHNS, SASEGT. CDR3 region: CASSVSLAESYEQYF. CDR3 nucleotide sequence: TGTGCCAGCAGTGTATCCCTAGCGGAGTCCTACGAGCAGTACTTC.

The chain carries TRBV3-1 and TRBJ2-7, with D perhaps matching TRBD2 (6 bases). V was cut by 0 bases and J by 2 bases, with 8 bases left in between. The CDR3 spans 14 residues. The germline CDR1 and CDR2 sequences are LGHDT and YNNKEL (reference sequence). The chain's CDR3 is CASSQERLAYEQYF. DNA of the CDR3: TGTGCCAGCAGCCAAGAGCGACTAGCCTACGAGCAGTACTTC.

This clonotype came up a few times. The rearrangement uses TRBV5-1 and TRBJ2-2; 10 bases map to TRBD2. CDR3 size: 18 residues. From germline, CDR1 is SGHRS and CDR2 YFSETQ. V shed 5 bases, J shed 3 bases, and the junction held 13 bases outside the gene matches. CDR3 protein: CASRAGTSAFQDTGELFF. The CDR3 nucleotides are TGCGCCAGCAGGGCCGGGACTAGCGCGTTTCAGGACACCGGGGAGCTGTTTTTT.

This clonotype was detected a few times. The rearrangement uses TRBV6-2 or TRBV6-3 and TRBJ2-5; 8 bases line up with TRBD2. Trimming took 6 bases from V and 5 from J; bases not matched to a gene: 8. Looked up from germline, CDR1 is MNHEY and CDR2 is SVGEGT. The length of the CDR3 is 14 residues. The CDR3 protein is CASRQSGSWETQYF. The CDR3 DNA sequence: TGTGCCAGCAGACAGAGCGGGAGCTGGGAGACCCAGTACTTC.

This clonotype was seen a few times. The chain couples TRBV12-3 or TRBV12-4 to TRBJ2-2, with 10 bases lining up with TRBD2. The length of the CDR3 is 17 residues. The junction had 7 bases not matched to a gene; V was cut back by 6 bases and J by 0 bases. CDR3 nucleotide sequence: TGTGCCAGCAGATCTCTAGCGGGAGAGTCGAACACCGGGGAGCTGTTTTTT. It codes for CASRSLAGESNTGELFF.

This clonotype was seen only a few times. The CDR3 loop reads CATGDVNEQFF. The DNA for the CDR3 is TGTGCCACCGGCGACGTGAATGAGCAGTTCTTC. The genes are TRBV24-1 and TRBJ2-1; D is ambiguous. CDR1 and CDR2 (germline): KGHDR, SFDVKD. The V and J ends lost 9 bases and 7 bases respectively, with 9 bases between them. The CDR3 runs to 11 residues.

This chain joins TRBV20-1 and TRBJ2-5; TRBD1 agrees at 8 bases. The CDR3 is 16 residues long. The trim removed 1 base at V and 1 base at J, leaving 8 bases unmatched. Germline CDR1 and CDR2: DFQATT and SNEGSKA (reference sequence). CDR3 coding DNA: TGCAGTGCTAGAGTTGGGGCAGGGGGCACCCAAGAGACCCAGTACTTC. Translating it yields CSARVGAGGTQETQYF.

This clonotype was counted ten times or more. The rearrangement joins TRBV27 to TRBJ2-7, with 7 positions matching TRBD1. CDR1 MNHEY and CDR2 SMNVEV come from the germline V gene (reference sequence). V trimming: 6 bases; J trimming: 4 bases; junction bases outside the gene matches: 9. CDR3 length: 14 amino acids. CDR3 in DNA: TGTGCCAGCAGCCTTCGACAGGGATCTTACGAGCAGTACTTC. Translated, it gives CASSLRQGSYEQYF.

In its sample, this clonotype was seen a few times. This chain connects TRBV7-2 to TRBJ2-7; 7 nucleotides match TRBD1. The V segment lost 2 bases and the J segment 2 bases; nucleotides outside the gene matches: 3. Germline lookup yields CDR1 SGHTA and CDR2 FQGNSA. This CDR3 comprises 14 residues. CDR3 region: CASSLWDSAYEQYF. The CDR3 coding sequence is TGTGCCAGCAGCTTATGGGACAGCGCCTACGAGCAGTACTTC.